This T cell receptor beta chain was sequenced in a study of blood T cell repertoires in COVID-19. Measured with immunoSEQ multiplex PCR; TCRdb has only the in-frame clones, and not every one. The sample lists around 270,000 clones; approximately 85% were seen once. This TCR was sampled from a human donor with COVID-19, enrolled during active disease. The donor label of this sample is uncertain. Specimen: peripheral blood.

The DNA for the CDR3 is TGTGCCAGTAGTATTGTCCAGCGTAATGAAAAACTGTTTTTT. It is translated as CASSIVQRNEKLFF. The chain combines TRBV19 with TRBJ1-4; D is unresolved. V was pared by 3 bases and J by 4 bases, with 9 bases between. Germline lookup yields CDR1 LNHDA and CDR2 SQIVND (reference sequence). CDR3 length: 14 amino acids.